The 31 T cell receptor beta chains below were found in one sample sequenced in a study of vaccination and CD4 T cells after COVID-19. No antigen has been identified for these receptors. At the Johns Hopkins FTIC core, DNA taken from cultured CD4+ T cells was sequenced by way of the Oncomine TCR Beta short-read assay. MiXCR, applied by TCRdb to the PCR reads, yields one record per CDR3 protein. This sample carries roughly 3,000 distinct CDR3 sequences, around 27% of them seen once, and the ten largest clones take roughly 27%. The treatment denotes: roughly ten-day PBMC culture with coronavirus spike peptide pools or control peptides (ViraFEST assay). The specimen comprised CD4+ T cells from blood, cultured in vitro, sampled after SARS-CoV-2 vaccination. Receptor source: a human donor who had recovered from COVID-19.

The CDR3 nucleotides read TGCGCCAGCAACAGGACGGGTAAGGGCTACACCTTC. Protein sequence: CASNRTGKGYTF. The J gene is TRBJ1-2, the V gene TRBV10-1, with D possibly matching TRBD1 (5 bases). With 7 bases removed from V and 8 bases from J, the gap between germline ends came to 14 bases. The CDR3 sequence is 12 residues long. Germline V gene sequence: CDR1 WNHNN, CDR2 SYGVQD (reference sequence).

V usage is TRBV7-9 and J usage is TRBJ2-1; TRBD2 agrees at 9 bases. The CDR3 loop spans 15 amino acids. J lost 7 bases, V lost 2 bases, and 6 bases had no gene match. CDR1 is SEHNR, CDR2 FQNEAQ, per germline (reference sequence). The CDR3 sequence: CASSLQGTSQNEQFF. The CDR3, as DNA: TGTGCCAGCAGCTTACAGGGGACTAGCCAAAATGAGCAGTTCTTC.

The rearrangement joins TRBV28 to TRBJ1-5; a weak D match, TRBD1 (5 bases). The germline V gene encodes CDR1 MDHEN and CDR2 SYDVKM. The V and J ends lost 8 bases and 0 bases respectively, with 11 bases between them. CDR3 length: 14 residues. The CDR3 DNA reads as TGTGCCAGCCGTCTTGGGGGTAGCAATCAGCCCCAGCATTTT. It specifies CASRLGGSNQPQHF.

This clonotype was counted a few times. The gene calls are TRBV4-1 and TRBJ2-7, with TRBD1 identical over 8 bases. The length of the CDR3 is 15 residues. From germline, CDR1 is MGHRA and CDR2 YSYEKL. V was pared by 4 bases and J by 5 bases, with 10 bases of the junction left unmatched. The CDR3 DNA is TGCGCCAGCAGCCCTGCCGGGACAGGTTCCAACGAGCAGTACTTC. It specifies CASSPAGTGSNEQYF.

In this sample, this clonotype turned up a few times. This chain connects TRBV6-1 to TRBJ1-2; the match to TRBD1 covers 8 bases. The CDR3 consists of 15 residues. Germline V lookup: CDR1 MNHNS, CDR2 SASEGT. J lost 5 bases, V lost 6 bases, and 11 bases had no gene match. CDR3 bases: TGTGCCAGCAGCGAGAGACAGGGGACCTGGTATGGCTACACCTTC. This translates into CASSERQGTWYGYTF.

This clonotype was observed a few times. The CDR3 spells CASSDGTGAGEQFF. CDR3 sequence (DNA): TGTGCCAGCAGTGACGGAACGGGGGCAGGGGAGCAGTTCTTC. The chain joins TRBV6-4 to TRBJ2-1; D may correspond to TRBD1 or TRBD2 (6 bases each). Between the trimmed V and J ends, which lost 2 bases and 10 bases, there was a span of 15 bases. This CDR3 contains 14 residues. Germline lookup yields CDR1 MRHNA and CDR2 SNTAGT.

The chain links TRBV24-1 to TRBJ1-6, with D possibly matching TRBD1 (5 bases). Germline V lookup: CDR1 KGHDR, CDR2 SFDVKD. V lost 1 base and J lost 2, with 8 bases in between. The CDR3 is 16 residues long. The chain's CDR3 is CATSDLGATYNSPLHF. In DNA form, the CDR3 reads TGTGCCACCAGTGATTTAGGGGCGACCTATAATTCACCCCTCCACTTT.

Concerning this clonotype itself: At one end the junction does not follow the germline gene, possibly because of a read error. V usage is TRBV6-5 and J usage is TRBJ2-3, with TRBD2 as a possible D gene (6 bases). The CDR3 extends over 15 amino acids. In germline, CDR1 is MNHEY, CDR2 SVGAGI. The CDR3 DNA is TGTGCCAGCAGCTACTCGGGAGAAGGGGCAGATACGCAGTATTTT. Its translation: CASSYSGEGADTQYF.

By share, this clonotype ranks as medium-sized. The chain links TRBV7-9 to TRBJ1-2; D gene unclear. The CDR3 has 13 amino acids. Trimming pared 2 bases from V and 0 bases from J, leaving 4 bases between. The germline V gene encodes CDR1 SEHNR and CDR2 FQNEAQ (reference sequence). The CDR3: CASSLRANYGYTF. The CDR3 DNA sequence: TGTGCCAGCAGCTTAAGGGCTAACTATGGCTACACCTTC.

This clonotype was counted between two and nine times. The J gene is TRBJ2-3, the V gene TRBV7-7, with D perhaps TRBD2 (6 bases). V shed 5 bases and J shed 6 bases, with 9 bases lying between them. The CDR3 covers 12 residues. CDR1 SSHAT and CDR2 FNYEAQ come from the germline V gene (reference sequence). The CDR3 sequence: CASSPGGDTQYF. The CDR3, as DNA: TGTGCCAGCAGCCCCGGAGGGGATACGCAGTATTTT. The full variable domain, rest sourced from reference TRBV7-7 and TRBJ2-3, is GAGVSQSPRYKVTKRGQDVTLRCDPISSHATLYWYQQALGQGPEFLTYFNYEAQPDKSGLPSDRFSAERPEGSISTLTIQRTEQRDSAMYRCASSPGGDTQYFGPGTRLTVL.

Sample share makes this clonotype medium-sized. The chain uses TRBV20-1 and TRBJ2-3, with TRBD2 matching 8 bases. CDR3 length equals 15 residues. The J segment lost 3 bases and the V segment lost 1 base, leaving 6 bases of the junction unmatched. Germline loops: CDR1 DFQATT, CDR2 SNEGSKA (reference sequence). The CDR3 reads CSARGRLAGTDTQYF. CDR3 DNA: TGCAGTGCTAGAGGGAGGTTAGCGGGGACAGATACGCAGTATTTT.

The V gene is TRBV7-2, the J gene TRBJ1-6; weak D call: TRBD1 (6 bases). The germline V gene has CDR1 SGHTA and CDR2 FQGNSA. The CDR3 has 16 residues. Deletions cut 1 base from V and 6 bases from J, with 13 bases between. The CDR3 sequence is CASSLGPGELNSPLHF. CDR3 coding DNA: TGTGCCAGCAGCTTAGGTCCAGGGGAACTTAATTCACCCCTCCACTTT.

By share of the sample, this clonotype is large. The rearrangement uses TRBV6-1 and TRBJ1-2; no clear D gene. The CDR3 loop spans 14 amino acids. Per germline, CDR1 MNHNS and CDR2 SASEGT. V lost 10 bases and J lost 7, with 22 bases in between. The CDR3 DNA reads as TGTGCCACTGGGGTTCCGGGCCAGCTAGCTGGCTACACCTTC. It translates to CATGVPGQLAGYTF.

The J gene is TRBJ2-7, the V gene TRBV5-5; D perhaps matches TRBD1 (6 bases). CDR3 length: 14 amino acids. CDR1 is SGHKS, CDR2 YYEKEE, per germline (reference sequence). Trimming removed 0 bases at V and 2 bases at J, with 9 bases between. The CDR3 sequence is CASSLVPGAYEQYF. CDR3 nucleotides: TGTGCCAGCAGCTTGGTCCCAGGGGCCTACGAGCAGTACTTC.

V usage is TRBV29-1 and J usage is TRBJ1-1, with D hard to call. The CDR3 consists of 11 residues. Germline lookup yields CDR1 SQVTM and CDR2 ANQGSEA. Trimming removed 8 bases at V and 5 bases at J, with 12 bases between. The CDR3 coding sequence is TGCAGCAACGGTGACGGGACTGAAGCTTTCTTT. It specifies CSNGDGTEAFF.

This clonotype has more than one count but fewer than ten. V usage is TRBV15 and J usage is TRBJ2-7, with 7 bases aligning to TRBD1. This CDR3 spans 15 amino acids. V lost 0 bases, J lost 0 bases, and 2 bases stayed unmatched. CDR1 is LNHNV, CDR2 YYDKDF, per germline (reference sequence). The chain's CDR3 is CATSREQGLSYEQYF. The CDR3 region has the DNA TGTGCCACCAGCAGAGAACAGGGGCTCTCCTACGAGCAGTACTTC. Variable domain in full (rest from reference TRBV15 and TRBJ2-7): DAMVIQNPRYQVTQFGKPVTLSCSQTLNHNVMYWYQQKSSQAPKLLFHYYDKDFNNEADTPDNFQSRRPNTSFCFLDIRSPGLGDTAMYLCATSREQGLSYEQYFGPGTRLTVT.

This clonotype is judged hyperexpanded. V usage is TRBV15 and J usage is TRBJ1-2; a weak D match, TRBD1 (6 bases). The CDR3 contains 15 residues. Germline V gene lookup returns CDR1 LNHNV and CDR2 YYDKDF (reference sequence). The germline V and J ends were trimmed by 7 bases and 8 bases, with 23 bases remaining between them. In DNA form, the CDR3 reads TGTGCCACCACCCCGCGCCCAGGGGCTGCCAGAGGCTACACCTTC. Translation: CATTPRPGAARGYTF.

By share of the sample, this clonotype is medium-sized (0.01 to 0.1%). The chain recombines TRBV7-8 with TRBJ2-5, with TRBD1 matching 8 bases. J was trimmed by 4 bases and V by 5 bases; bases with no gene match: 9. CDR3 length: 15 amino acids. Germline V gene lookup returns CDR1 SGHVS and CDR2 FQNEAQ. DNA for the CDR3: TGTGCCAGCAGCCGAAGCCAGGGGGCGAGAGAGACCCAGTACTTC. Protein sequence: CASSRSQGARETQYF.

This chain links TRBV6-2 or TRBV6-3 with TRBJ1-1; tentatively, D is TRBD1 (5 bases). The CDR3 length is 15 residues. V lost 6 bases and J 5 bases, leaving 19 bases between the germline ends. The germline V gene encodes CDR1 MNHEY and CDR2 SVGEGT. CDR3 amino acids: CASSPWGGEKTEAFF. Here the CDR3 DNA reads TGTGCCAGCAGCCCCTGGGGGGGGGAAAAGACTGAAGCTTTCTTT.

This clonotype is labeled medium-sized. This sequence joins TRBV20-1 and TRBJ1-2, with D possibly being TRBD1 (5 bases). The germline V gene encodes CDR1 DFQATT and CDR2 SNEGSKA (reference sequence). The CDR3 extends over 13 amino acids. The germline V and J ends were trimmed by 0 bases and 0 bases, with 5 bases remaining between them. The CDR3 sequence: CSAREGANYGYTF. CDR3 nucleotides: TGCAGTGCTAGAGAAGGGGCTAACTATGGCTACACCTTC.

This clonotype was seen only a few times. The CDR3 region has the DNA TGCAGTGCTATATTGGCCGGGGGGTTGGAGCAGTACTTC. Its translation: CSAILAGGLEQYF. The chain combines TRBV20-1 with TRBJ2-7; 7 nucleotides match TRBD2. This CDR3 contains 13 residues. CDR1 DFQATT and CDR2 SNEGSKA come from the germline V gene (reference sequence). J was trimmed by 7 bases and V by 4 bases; bases with no gene match: 10.

This clonotype was observed a few times. The chain combines TRBV19 with TRBJ2-7, with 7 bases matching TRBD1. The CDR3 covers 13 residues. CDR1 and CDR2 from the germline V gene are LNHDA and SQIVND (reference sequence). V lost 10 bases to trimming and J lost 2 bases; unmatched junction nucleotides: 8. CDR3 DNA sequence: TGTGCCACCGGAAGGGGGCGACCCTACGAGCAGTACTTC. Translating gives CATGRGRPYEQYF. Looking up the rest from reference TRBV19 and TRBJ2-7 gives the full variable domain: DGGITQSPKYLFRKEGQNVTLSCEQNLNHDAMYWYRQDPGQGLRLIYYSQIVNDFQKGDIAEGYSVSREKKESFPLTVTSAQKNPTAFYLCATGRGRPYEQYFGPGTRLTVT.

V gene TRBV7-3 combines with J gene TRBJ2-7, with 9 positions matching TRBD1. This CDR3 has 16 amino acids. From germline, CDR1 is SGHTA and CDR2 FQGTGA. V trimming: 3 bases; J trimming: 1 base; junction bases outside the gene matches: 7. The CDR3 nucleotides read TGTGCCAGCAGCTTCCTACCGGGACAGGGTTCCTACGAGCAGTACTTC. The encoded protein is CASSFLPGQGSYEQYF. Combining the CDR3 with reference TRBV7-3 and TRBJ2-7 gives the whole variable domain GAGVSQTPSNKVTEKGKYVELRCDPISGHTALYWYRQSLGQGPEFLIYFQGTGAADDSGLPNDRFFAVRPEGSVSTLKIQRTERGDSAVYLCASSFLPGQGSYEQYFGPGTRLTVT.

The chain is built from TRBV28 and TRBJ1-3, with 7 bases fitting TRBD1. V lost 3 bases, J lost 4 bases, and 6 bases stayed unmatched. Germline CDR1 reads MDHEN; CDR2 reads SYDVKM. There are 15 residues in the CDR3. The CDR3 reads CASSFDRARGNTIYF. The CDR3 nucleotides read TGTGCCAGCAGTTTCGACAGGGCTCGCGGAAACACCATATATTTT.

As for this clonotype: A read error may account for a junction end that differs from germline. The genes are TRBV7-2 and TRBJ1-1, with 9 bases aligning to TRBD1. The CDR3 covers 16 residues. The germline gives CDR1 SGHTA, CDR2 FQGNSA. The CDR3 region is CAGSPRGTGRNTEAFF. The CDR3 DNA reads TGTGCCGGCAGCCCTCGTGGGACAGGGAGGAACACTGAAGCTTTCTTT.

The chain employs TRBV20-1 and TRBJ2-1, with 9 bases aligning to TRBD2. The CDR3 covers 12 residues. V shed 5 bases and J 15 bases; nucleotides not matched to a gene: 11. CDR1 DFQATT and CDR2 SNEGSKA come from the germline V gene (reference sequence). In DNA, the CDR3 is TGCAGTGCTCGTCTTTCGGGACTAGCTCCGTTCTTC. It yields the protein CSARLSGLAPFF.

The chain has TRBV6-1 and TRBJ2-7; no definite D call. V gave up 4 bases and J gave up 0 bases, with 10 bases separating them. CDR1 is MNHNS and CDR2 is SASEGT in the germline V gene. CDR3 length equals 14 residues. CDR3 coding DNA: TGTGCCAGCAGTGTGGTCAGCCTCTCCTACGAGCAGTACTTC. Protein product: CASSVVSLSYEQYF.

By frequency in the sample, this clonotype is medium-sized (0.01 to 0.1%). V is TRBV28 and J is TRBJ1-2; possible D gene TRBD1, 5 bases. Trimming removed 6 bases at V and 8 bases at J, with 13 bases between. This CDR3 has 12 residues. Germline CDR1 and CDR2: MDHEN and SYDVKM. In nucleotides, the CDR3 is TGTGCCAGCAGATCAACTAGGGGAGGCTACACCTTC. It encodes CASRSTRGGYTF.

The gene calls are TRBV6-4 and TRBJ2-3, with D unclear. The V end was cut by 3 bases, the J end by 0 bases, with 7 bases between. The CDR3 runs 14 residues. Germline CDR1 and CDR2: MRHNA and SNTAGT. The CDR3 bases are TGTGCCAGCAGTGAGGGTAGTAGCACAGATACGCAGTATTTT. It yields the protein CASSEGSSTDTQYF.

By sample fraction, this clonotype is medium-sized. DNA of the CDR3: TGTGCCATCAGTGAGTCTCTGGACAGGAGCTACGAGCAGTACTTC. This codes for CAISESLDRSYEQYF. The J gene is TRBJ2-7, the V gene TRBV10-3, with 7 bases lining up with TRBD1. CDR1 and CDR2 (germline): ENHRY, SYGVKD. The CDR3 is made up of 15 amino acids. The V gene end was trimmed by 0 bases and the J gene end by 3 bases; junction bases not matched to a gene: 5.

The V gene is TRBV28, the J gene TRBJ2-6; D ambiguous. The CDR3 sequence is 17 residues long. CDR1 is MDHEN and CDR2 is SYDVKM in the germline V gene. The V and J ends lost 7 bases and 0 bases respectively, with 16 bases between them. The CDR3 DNA reads as TGTGCCAGCACGAAAGGGTGGCCCCTCTCTGGGGCCAACGTCCTGACTTTC. It specifies CASTKGWPLSGANVLTF.